This TCR beta chain was found in a study of cytomegalovirus exposure and HLA in healthy donors. In the study overall: Prior work identified around 120 million unique TCR beta sequences in some 180 million T cells.

Each donor's status was that of a healthy bone marrow donor. The PCR had 60 Vbeta and 13 Jbeta primers. Sequencing was performed with immunoSEQ multiplex PCR; in TCRdb, only in-frame clones are kept and a portion is missing. The sample has 150,000 to 200,000 clones, about 75% seen once. Germline lookup yields CDR1 MNHEY and CDR2 SMNVEV (reference sequence). V was cut by 5 bases and J by 7 bases, with 18 bases left in between. CDR3 size: 15 residues. V is TRBV27 and J is TRBJ1-5; D not resolved. The sequenced sample was PBMCs. The TCR originated in a woman between 50 and 59 years old in good health and CMV-seropositive. In DNA form, the CDR3 reads TGTGCCAGCAGTCCTTGGGGAGGGTGGGAACAGCCCCAGCATTTT. Its protein is CASSPWGGWEQPQHF.